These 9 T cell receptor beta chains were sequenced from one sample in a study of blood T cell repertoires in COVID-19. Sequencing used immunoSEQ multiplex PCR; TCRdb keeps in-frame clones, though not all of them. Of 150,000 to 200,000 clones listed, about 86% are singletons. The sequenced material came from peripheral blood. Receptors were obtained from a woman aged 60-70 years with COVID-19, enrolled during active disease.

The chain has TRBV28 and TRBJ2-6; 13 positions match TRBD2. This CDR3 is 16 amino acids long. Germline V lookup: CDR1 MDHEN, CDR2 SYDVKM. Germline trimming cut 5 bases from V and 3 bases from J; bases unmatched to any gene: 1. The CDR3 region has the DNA TGTGCCAGCAGTACTAGCGGGAGGGGTGGGGCCAACGTCCTGACTTTC. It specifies CASSTSGRGGANVLTF.

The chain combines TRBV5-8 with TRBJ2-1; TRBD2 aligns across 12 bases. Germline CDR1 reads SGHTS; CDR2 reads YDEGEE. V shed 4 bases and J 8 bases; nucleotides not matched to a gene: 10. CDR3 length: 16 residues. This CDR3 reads CASSPPLAGGRDEQFF. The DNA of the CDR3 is TGTGCCAGCAGCCCGCCCCTAGCGGGAGGGCGGGATGAGCAGTTCTTC.

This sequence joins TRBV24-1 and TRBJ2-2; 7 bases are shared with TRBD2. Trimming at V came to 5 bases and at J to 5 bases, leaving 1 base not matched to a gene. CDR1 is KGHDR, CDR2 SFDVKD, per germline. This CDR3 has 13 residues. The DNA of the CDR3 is TGTGCCACCAGTGTGGGAGGGACCGGGGAGCTGTTTTTT. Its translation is CATSVGGTGELFF.

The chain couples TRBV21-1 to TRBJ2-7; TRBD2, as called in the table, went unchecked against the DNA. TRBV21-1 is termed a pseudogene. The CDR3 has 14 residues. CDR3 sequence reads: CASSKEAKPYEQYF. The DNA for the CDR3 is TGTGCCAGCAGCAAAGAAGCCAAACCCTACGAGCAGTACTTC.

The CDR3, as DNA: TGTGCCAGTAGTCCCACCGGGACTAGCGGGATGGGGGATGAGCAGTTCTTC. The encoded protein is CASSPTGTSGMGDEQFF. The V call is TRBV19, the J call TRBJ2-1; 13 bases fit TRBD2. Germline V gene data show CDR1 as LNHDA and CDR2 as SQIVND (reference sequence). After removal of 5 bases from V and 8 bases from J, the junction contained 12 bases not matched to a gene. This CDR3 is built from 17 residues.

The CDR3 spells CASSSSLNSPLHF. In DNA form, the CDR3 reads TGTGCCAGTAGTTCGTCCCTTAATTCACCCCTCCACTTT. The chain employs TRBV19 and TRBJ1-6; D gene uncertain. The V and J ends lost 5 bases and 6 bases respectively, with 8 bases between them. The CDR3 is 13 residues long. CDR1 LNHDA and CDR2 SQIVND come from the germline V gene (reference sequence).

As DNA, the CDR3 is TGTGCCAGCAGCTTGGCAGGGCCCCCAAATGAAAAACTGTTTTTT. Residues: CASSLAGPPNEKLFF. V usage is TRBV5-4 and J usage is TRBJ1-4, with D possibly being TRBD1 (5 bases). Germline lookup yields CDR1 SGHNT and CDR2 YYREEE (reference sequence). The CDR3 length is 15 residues. V lost 0 bases, J lost 5 bases, and 11 bases lay in between.

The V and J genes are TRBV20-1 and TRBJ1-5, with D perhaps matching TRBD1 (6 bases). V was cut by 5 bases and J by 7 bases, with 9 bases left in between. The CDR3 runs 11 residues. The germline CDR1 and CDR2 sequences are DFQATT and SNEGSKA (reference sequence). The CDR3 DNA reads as TGCAGTGCTGTAAGGGGGCAGCCCCAGCATTTT. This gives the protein CSAVRGQPQHF.

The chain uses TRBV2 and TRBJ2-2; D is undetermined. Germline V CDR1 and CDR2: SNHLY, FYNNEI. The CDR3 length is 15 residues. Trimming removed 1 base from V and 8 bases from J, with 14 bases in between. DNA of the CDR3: TGTGCCAGCAGTGAAGGACTCCTCCTGACGGGGGAGCTGTTTTTT. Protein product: CASSEGLLLTGELFF.